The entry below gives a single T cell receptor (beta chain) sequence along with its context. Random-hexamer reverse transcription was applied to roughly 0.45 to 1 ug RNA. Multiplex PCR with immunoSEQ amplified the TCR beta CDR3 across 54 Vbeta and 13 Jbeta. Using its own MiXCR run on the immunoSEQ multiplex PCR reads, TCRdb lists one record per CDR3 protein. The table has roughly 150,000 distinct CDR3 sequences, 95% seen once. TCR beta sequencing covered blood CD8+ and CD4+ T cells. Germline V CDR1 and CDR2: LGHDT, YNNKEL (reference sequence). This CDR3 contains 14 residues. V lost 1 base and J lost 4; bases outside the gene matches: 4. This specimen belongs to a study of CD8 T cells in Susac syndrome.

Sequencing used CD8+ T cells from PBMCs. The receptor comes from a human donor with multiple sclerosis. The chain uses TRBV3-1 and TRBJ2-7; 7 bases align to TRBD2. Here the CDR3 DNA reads TGTGCCAGCAGCCAAGGGGGAGGGAGTTACGAGCAGTACTTC. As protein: CASSQGGGSYEQYF.